Shown below are 5 T cell receptor beta chains from a single sample sequenced in a study of blood T cells in healthy people across ages. The use of a sample-barcoded 5' primer and a J-beta primer mix characterized a second PCR of 7 to 11 cycles. TCRdb re-analysed the 5' RACE reads in MiXCR, keeping a single row per CDR3 protein. The table lists more than 500,000 distinct CDR3 sequences, 25% to 30% of them singletons, with approximately 17% in the top ten. Sequencing was done on a sample of blood. All receptors derive from a woman in her 70s in good health.

This clonotype was found a few times. J is TRBJ1-6 and V is TRBV4-2; no firm D call. The V end lost 1 base, the J end lost 8 bases, and 12 bases lay between the germline ends. The germline V gene encodes CDR1 LGHNA and CDR2 YNFKEQ. The CDR3 covers 15 residues. The CDR3 nucleotides read TGTGCCAGCAGCCAAGTGGTAACAAGGGATTCACCCCTCCACTTT. Its translation is CASSQVVTRDSPLHF.

The chain uses TRBV20-1 and TRBJ2-7; D not resolved. The last part of the DNA fits TRBJ2-5 better; the J call may be wrong. The germline gives CDR1 DFQATT, CDR2 SNEGSKA (reference sequence). The CDR3 has 14 amino acids. The CDR3, as DNA: TGCAGTGCTAGAAGCATAGGGTTGGGCGAGACCCAGTACTTC. It yields the protein CSARSIGLGETQYF.

The chain links TRBV12-3 or TRBV12-4 to TRBJ1-1; no firm D call. V lost 6 bases and J 0 bases, leaving 11 bases between the germline ends. This CDR3 spans 14 amino acids. CDR3 loop: CASSQPGLNTEAFF. The DNA of the CDR3 is TGTGCCAGCAGCCAGCCAGGCCTGAACACTGAAGCTTTCTTT.

This rearrangement joins TRBV5-5 to TRBJ2-3; a possible D gene is TRBD1 (7 bases). Germline V gene lookup returns CDR1 SGHKS and CDR2 YYEKEE (reference sequence). The germline V and J ends were trimmed by 0 bases and 5 bases, with 16 bases remaining between them. The CDR3 runs to 16 residues. The CDR3 DNA follows: TGTGCCAGCAGCTTGGTTTTTCAGGGGGAGGAAGATACGCAGTATTTT. As protein: CASSLVFQGEEDTQYF.

The chain uses TRBV29-1 and TRBJ2-3; D uncertain. Germline V gives CDR1 SQVTM, CDR2 ANQGSEA. Trimming took 2 bases from V and 7 from J, leaving 7 bases between them. This CDR3 region has 11 residues. CDR3 region: CSVEFGNTQYF. In DNA form, the CDR3 reads TGCAGCGTTGAATTCGGAAATACGCAGTATTTT.